This TCR beta chain was recovered during a study of long-term antiretroviral therapy in people with HIV. CDR3 length: 16 amino acids. Germline-derived CDR1 and CDR2 are SNHLY and FYNNEI. V dropped 3 bases and J dropped 7; count of bases not matched to a gene: 8. Overall study results and limits: Diversity went up after ART and still fell short of transplant donor controls.

Survey level was the resolution at which the v3.0 immunoSEQ assay ran. Using immunoSEQ multiplex PCR, the repertoire was profiled, and TCRdb retains in-frame clones only, with some absent. The sample yields 15,000 or so clones, 76% seen once. Points on this clone: The target antigen is unknown.

Only United States sites treated participants with HIV. The sequenced sample was unsorted PBMCs, obtained 3.1 years after starting antiretroviral therapy. This chain uses TRBV2 with TRBJ1-4; 10 positions agree with TRBD1. This clonotype originated in a man between 40 and 49 years old with HIV. CDR3 protein: CASSDGTGAGGEKLFF. CDR3 nucleotides: TGTGCCAGCAGTGATGGGACAGGGGCTGGGGGTGAAAAACTGTTTTTT.